The rows below give T cell receptor beta chains drawn from one sample of a study of spatial heterogeneity in lung cancer. TCRdb called the 5' RACE reads again in MiXCR, with one record for every CDR3 protein. The sample records some 21,000 distinct CDR3 sequences, approximately 3.3% being singletons. The starting material was PBMCs, obtained at surgery. Source of these receptors: a female donor with early-stage non-small cell lung cancer. CDR3s leave out the opening cysteine and the closing phenylalanine or tryptophan.

>TRBJ2-1|TRBV28
ARLFPGRAGEF
>TRBJ1-1|TRBV14
ASSQEGPRGANTEAF
>TRBJ1-2|TRBV6-6
ASSYSPGGNYGYT
>TRBJ2-2|TRBV12-3/TRBV12-4
ASSLGLAGPNGELF
>TRBJ2-7|TRBV11-2
ASSLVGAPGLARTYEQY
>TRBJ2-1|TRBV3-1
ASSHPRGRLAGRGNEQF
>TRBJ2-5|TRBV12-3/TRBV12-4
ASSLKQQETQY
>TRBJ2-7|TRBV20-1
SADTRSSYEQY
>TRBJ2-2|TRBV20-1
SARTGLTTGELF
>TRBJ2-7|TRBV5-1
ASSPRGSGTYEQY
>TRBJ2-1|TRBV12-3/TRBV12-4
ASSIHRVSYNEQF
>TRBJ2-1|TRBV18
ASSPPMRREDNEQF
>TRBJ2-4|TRBV3-1
ASSQDSEAELAKNIQY
>TRBJ1-2|TRBV2
ASRGGGNYGYT
>TRBJ1-2|TRBV29-1
SVGGQINYGYT
>TRBJ1-2|TRBV18
ASSPNGRGQSYGYT
>TRBJ1-4|TRBV5-5
ASSPRFTVGNEKLF
>TRBJ2-1|TRBV20-1
SARGGPKSYNEQF
>TRBJ2-1|TRBV7-7
ASSVGLAGEQF
>TRBJ1-5|TRBV28
ASSLGGIQPQH
>TRBJ2-1|TRBV12-5
ASGLVVLAGTYNEQF
>TRBJ2-1|TRBV19
ASSIMAGGPEQF
>TRBJ1-5|TRBV3-1
ASSQDSAGGQPQH
>TRBJ2-1|TRBV5-1
ASSLVQGTYNEQF
>TRBJ2-3|TRBV5-1
ASSLAETGLRTDTQY
>TRBJ2-1|TRBV5-6
ASSLEDWTSGRAVNEQF
>TRBJ2-3|TRBV7-2
ASSRGRDTDTQY
>TRBJ1-5|TRBV27
ASSSEDRAPQPQH
>TRBJ2-7|TRBV5-1
ASSLGLADTYEQY
>TRBJ2-7|TRBV20-1
SAPWVGDNEQY
>TRBJ2-3|TRBV5-1
ASSVNSQGTDTQY